The clone carrying this T cell receptor beta chain was seen a handful of times. The sample originates from a study of blood T cell repertoires in COVID-19. Study details: Material from acute and convalescent COVID-19 was sourced from the United States, Italy and Spain.

Losses at the gene ends were 4 bases for V and 3 bases for J; bases not matched to a gene: 7. The CDR3 runs 14 residues. In germline, CDR1 is SGHRS, CDR2 YFSETQ. Under the authors' procedure: Using reference gene primer amplification, nucleated cell counts were estimated. Profiled with immunoSEQ multiplex PCR; TCRdb holds only in-frame clones, not every one. V, J and clone size derive from that table, while D and trimming were established from the DNA sequence. Among 150,000 to 200,000 clones listed, 60% to 80% were seen once. V is TRBV5-1 and J is TRBJ2-7; 7 bases align to TRBD1. This sequence originates from a woman aged 70 to 79 with acute or convalescent COVID-19. The sequenced sample consisted of peripheral blood. The DNA of the CDR3 is TGCGCCAGCAGCGTGACAGGGCAAGGCTACGAGCAGTACTTC. As protein: CASSVTGQGYEQYF.